This T cell receptor beta chain was captured by sequencing in a study of beta chain features in type 1 diabetes. The V end was cut by 4 bases, the J end by 4 bases, with 12 bases between. CDR1 and CDR2 from the germline V gene are SGDLS and YYNGEE. The CDR3 sequence is 15 residues long. cDNA synthesis used the whole RNA isolate, giving expressed TCRB sequences. Data came from immunoSEQ multiplex PCR; TCRdb stores just in-frame clones and leaves some out. The sample gives fewer than 250,000 clones, about 71% of which show up once; about 0.051% is in the top ten. This clone was found a few times. The chain uses TRBV9 and TRBJ2-6; no clear D. Sequenced sample: naive CD4+ T cells from blood. The sequence was collected from a young man in good health. CDR3 DNA: TGTGCCAGCAGCAGAACCCCCCCCGGGGCCAACGTCCTGACTTTC. Translated: CASSRTPPGANVLTF.